Below are 21 T cell receptor beta chains sequenced from a single sample in a study of CD8 T cells in Susac syndrome. A quantity of about 0.5 to 1 ug RNA underwent reverse transcription using random hexamers. One entry per CDR3 protein, called by TCRdb with MiXCR from the immunoSEQ multiplex PCR reads. The table shows 65,000 to 95,000 distinct CDR3 sequences, with 90% to 95% occurring only once. The source material was CD8+ T cells from PBMCs. Every receptor here comes from a human donor with Susac syndrome.

V is TRBV12-3 or TRBV12-4 and J is TRBJ1-2; 9 bases align to TRBD1. V shed 6 bases, J shed 7 bases, and the junction held 9 bases outside the gene matches. The CDR3 covers 14 residues. The CDR3 DNA follows: TGTGCCAGCAGACCTCTCACAGGGGGCGGTGGCTACACCTTC. Its translation: CASRPLTGGGGYTF.

V gene TRBV16 combines with J gene TRBJ1-2; the D gene is possibly TRBD1 (6 bases). Germline CDR1 KGHSY, CDR2 FQNENV. The V and J ends lost 0 bases and 8 bases respectively, with 10 bases between them. The CDR3 is 13 amino acids. The CDR3 loop is CASSQSGGDGYTF. The CDR3 DNA sequence: TGTGCCAGCAGCCAATCAGGGGGGGACGGCTACACCTTC.

This clonotype has only one observation. V is TRBV4-2 and J is TRBJ1-5; D unclear. V shed 0 bases and J shed 1 base, with 4 bases lying between them. Germline loops: CDR1 LGHNA, CDR2 YNFKEQ. This CDR3 has 14 amino acids. The CDR3, as DNA: TGTGCCAGCAGCCAAGATGCGAGCAATCAGCCCCAGCATTTT. This encodes CASSQDASNQPQHF.

The V gene is TRBV29-1, the J gene TRBJ2-1; TRBD1 or TRBD2 may be the D gene (5 bases each). Germline CDR1 reads SQVTM; CDR2 reads ANQGSEA. Between the trimmed V and J ends, which lost 6 bases and 4 bases, there was a span of 16 bases. The CDR3 length is 14 residues. CDR3 DNA sequence: TGCAGCGTAAACCGGGAACCAGGGTACAATGAGCAGTTCTTC. As protein: CSVNREPGYNEQFF.

This sequence joins TRBV4-2 and TRBJ2-7, with unresolved D. This CDR3 is 13 amino acids long. Germline V gene sequence: CDR1 LGHNA, CDR2 YNFKEQ. The V gene lost 2 bases and the J gene lost 5 bases, with 10 bases spanning the gap. This chain's CDR3 is CASSQMDADEQYF. In nucleotides, the CDR3 is TGTGCCAGCAGCCAAATGGACGCCGACGAGCAGTACTTC.

The chain links TRBV14 to TRBJ1-1; a possible D gene is TRBD1 (5 bases). The CDR3 runs 15 residues. CDR1 is SGHDN, CDR2 FVKESK, per germline. The ends were cut back, 0 bases at V and 7 bases at J, with 15 bases in the middle. The CDR3 DNA follows: TGTGCCAGCAGCCAAGATACGGGACGAAGATATGAAGCTTTCTTT. Protein product: CASSQDTGRRYEAFF.

The chain combines TRBV29-1 with TRBJ2-1, with 12 bases that match TRBD2. V dropped 6 bases and J dropped 7; count of bases not matched to a gene: 19. Looked up from germline, CDR1 is SQVTM and CDR2 is ANQGSEA. The CDR3 consists of 18 residues. For the CDR3, the DNA is TGCAGCGTCCCCCCTAGGAGGCTAGCGGGGGGGCAATTAAATGAGCAGTTCTTC. Protein sequence: CSVPPRRLAGGQLNEQFF.

The chain recombines TRBV2 with TRBJ2-1, with D possibly matching TRBD1 (6 bases). The length of the CDR3 is 15 residues. Germline V gene lookup returns CDR1 SNHLY and CDR2 FYNNEI. Trimming took 4 bases from V and 6 from J, leaving 16 bases between them. Here the CDR3 reads CASSATTGVVNEQFF. The CDR3 coding sequence is TGTGCCAGCAGTGCCACGACAGGAGTAGTCAATGAGCAGTTCTTC. Supplemented by reference TRBV2 and TRBJ2-1, the full variable domain reads EPEVTQTPSHQVTQMGQEVILRCVPISNHLYFYWYRQILGQKVEFLVSFYNNEISEKSEIFDDQFSVERPDGSNFTLKIRSTKLEDSAMYFCASSATTGVVNEQFFGPGTRLTVL.

V usage is TRBV28 and J usage is TRBJ2-7; 10 bases align to TRBD1. The length of the CDR3 is 15 residues. V lost 6 bases and J lost 7; bases outside the gene matches: 12. Germline V CDR1 and CDR2: MDHEN, SYDVKM. The chain's CDR3 is CASRLTPGTGVEQYF. The DNA of the CDR3 is TGTGCCAGCAGGCTCACCCCCGGGACAGGGGTTGAGCAGTACTTC.

In its sample, this clonotype was seen a few times. The genes are TRBV20-1 and TRBJ2-3; the D call may be TRBD1 or TRBD2 (5 bases each). The germline CDR1 and CDR2 sequences are DFQATT and SNEGSKA (reference sequence). The CDR3 is 16 residues long. Between the trimmed V and J ends, which lost 3 bases and 3 bases, there was a span of 19 bases. CDR3 DNA sequence: TGCAGTGCTAGCCCCTGGGGGTCGCCTAATACAGATACGCAGTATTTT. Protein: CSASPWGSPNTDTQYF.

The chain uses TRBV7-9 and TRBJ2-7; D is unresolved. The germline CDR1 and CDR2 sequences are SEHNR and FQNEAQ (reference sequence). The CDR3 covers 12 residues. The V gene lost 0 bases and the J gene lost 5 bases, with 5 bases spanning the gap. The CDR3 is CASSLARNEQYF. In DNA form, the CDR3 reads TGTGCCAGCAGCTTAGCGCGAAACGAGCAGTACTTC.

This clonotype was observed a single time. V is TRBV20-1 and J is TRBJ2-2; D unclear. V lost 0 bases and J 8 bases, leaving 22 bases between the germline ends. This CDR3 region has 17 residues. Looked up from germline, CDR1 is DFQATT and CDR2 is SNEGSKA (reference sequence). The CDR3 reads CSARDPQSPHATGELFF. CDR3 coding DNA: TGCAGTGCTAGAGACCCCCAATCCCCTCACGCTACAGGGGAGCTGTTTTTT.

This CDR3 reads CASGSSGGTEAFF. DNA of the CDR3: TGTGCCAGCGGCTCGTCTGGGGGCACTGAAGCTTTCTTT. The chain joins TRBV13 to TRBJ1-1; weak D call: TRBD1 (5 bases). The CDR3 spans 13 residues. Germline-derived CDR1 and CDR2 are PRHDT and FYEKMQ (reference sequence). Trimming stripped 8 bases from V and 4 bases from J, with 14 bases between.

This clonotype was seen just once. The V call is TRBV9, the J call TRBJ2-2; D unclear. Trimming left V 0 bases short and J 7 bases short, with 10 bases between. In germline, CDR1 is SGDLS, CDR2 YYNGEE. The CDR3 has 14 residues. CDR3 sequence (DNA): TGTGCCAGCAGCGTAGAGATAGGGAACGGGGAGCTGTTTTTT. Its protein is CASSVEIGNGELFF.

V and J are TRBV19 and TRBJ1-1, with D tentatively TRBD1 (5 bases). Trimming shortened V by 3 bases and J by 8 bases, and 7 bases separated the two germline ends. The CDR3 runs 11 residues. Germline CDR1 and CDR2: LNHDA and SQIVND (reference sequence). CDR3 DNA sequence: TGTGCCAGTAGTATTCGGGGGGAAGCTTTCTTT. It translates to CASSIRGEAFF.

The rearrangement links TRBV12-3 or TRBV12-4 to TRBJ1-2; 9 bases are a match to TRBD1. This CDR3 has 14 residues. Losses at the gene ends were 2 bases for V and 7 bases for J; bases not matched to a gene: 5. The CDR3, as DNA: TGTGCCAGCAGTTTAACGGGACAGGGTTCTGGCTACACCTTC. Translating gives CASSLTGQGSGYTF.

The chain employs TRBV10-3 and TRBJ2-7; either TRBD1 or TRBD2 may fit D (5 bases each). Trimming removed 3 bases from V and 3 bases from J, with 12 bases in between. Looked up from germline, CDR1 is ENHRY and CDR2 is SYGVKD. The CDR3 contains 14 residues. The CDR3 DNA follows: TGTGCCATCAGTGATCACGGGACCGTCTACGAGCAGTACTTC. As protein: CAISDHGTVYEQYF.

The rearrangement joins TRBV24-1 to TRBJ2-1; TRBD2 matches at 10 bases. From germline, CDR1 is KGHDR and CDR2 SFDVKD. The CDR3 covers 18 residues. Unmatched junction bases numbered 12, after V lost 1 base and J lost 7 bases. CDR3: CATSDLFYGLAGENEQFF. Written as DNA, the CDR3 is TGTGCCACCAGTGATTTATTCTATGGTCTAGCGGGAGAAAATGAGCAGTTCTTC.

The rearrangement uses TRBV12-3 or TRBV12-4 and TRBJ1-1; 8 nucleotides line up with TRBD1. Losses at the gene ends were 3 bases for V and 5 bases for J; bases not matched to a gene: 14. CDR3 size: 17 residues. The CDR3 coding sequence is TGTGCCAGCAGTTTCCAGATCCCGGCAACAGGGGGTACTGAAGCTTTCTTT. Its translation: CASSFQIPATGGTEAFF.

The count of this clonotype is one. The chain carries TRBV7-9 and TRBJ1-1; 8 positions match TRBD1. The germline gives CDR1 SEHNR, CDR2 FQNEAQ (reference sequence). CDR3 length equals 15 residues. J was trimmed by 0 bases and V by 5 bases; bases with no gene match: 5. CDR3 nucleotide sequence: TGTGCCAGCAGCAGGCGGACAGGGTTGAACACTGAAGCTTTCTTT. It encodes CASSRRTGLNTEAFF.

This clonotype has only one observation. The chain carries TRBV30 and TRBJ2-7; 9 bases line up with TRBD2. V was clipped by 0 bases and J by 6 bases; unmatched bases: 6. The CDR3 has 14 amino acids. Looked up from germline, CDR1 is GTSNPN and CDR2 is SVGIG (reference sequence). The CDR3 loop is CAWSVGLAGSEQYF. In DNA, the CDR3 is TGTGCCTGGAGTGTAGGGCTAGCGGGAAGCGAGCAGTACTTC.